This TCR beta chain was profiled in a study of blood T cells in healthy people across ages. Whole-study context: Per every two T cells, about one barcoded beta molecule was captured by template switching. The study's findings and limits: What prevented conclusive comparison of naive and antigen-experienced cells was that PBMCs were unsorted.

Each donor supplied approximately 10 milliliters of peripheral blood. A sample-barcoded 5' primer and a J-beta primer mix were used in a second PCR of roughly 7 to 12 cycles. Sequencing of every sample gave 2.5 million or more CDR3-containing paired-end reads. MiXCR, run by TCRdb on the 5' RACE reads, gives a single entry per CDR3 protein. The data show hundreds of thousands of distinct CDR3 sequences, with over 40% seen just once and roughly 14% held by the top ten. The table lists this clonotype with a count of one. Its antigen is not known. The sequenced sample consisted of blood. This clonotype was sampled from a woman older than 75 in good health.

DNA of the CDR3: TGTGCCAGCAGACAGGGTCGGGATGCTTTCTTT. Translation: CASRQGRDAFF. The chain carries TRBV6-5 and TRBJ1-1, with D possibly being TRBD1 (6 bases). Between the trimmed V and J ends, which lost 6 bases and 11 bases, there was a span of 13 bases. Germline loops: CDR1 MNHEY, CDR2 SVGAGI. The CDR3 extends over 11 amino acids.